The 5 T cell receptor beta chains below come from one sample, sequenced in a study of CD8+CD57+ T cells in acquired aplastic anemia. Profiling that covered TCR beta VDJ and CDR3 relied on genomic DNA as its template. One entry per CDR3 protein results from TCRdb running MiXCR on the reads. This sample has approximately 100,000 distinct CDR3 sequences; roughly two thirds occur once, and the top ten carry 50% to 70%. An expansion of CD8+CD57+ cells by flow cytometry had been shown in patients chosen for sequencing. Material for sequencing was sorted CD4+, CD8+, or CD8+CD57+ T cells (not recorded which) from PBMCs. The receptors were gathered from a human donor with aplastic anemia.

The chain recombines TRBV25-1 with TRBJ2-1; TRBD1 or TRBD2 may be the D gene (5 bases each). The CDR3 is 14 amino acids. Trimming took off 4 bases at V and 5 bases at J, with 12 bases between the two ends. Germline CDR1 MGHDK, CDR2 SYGVNS. As DNA, the CDR3 is TGTGCCAGCAGTGCCTCGGGGACCCACAATGAGCAGTTCTTC. Its protein is CASSASGTHNEQFF.

CDR3 sequence reads: CSARTGQSGDPYEQYF. CDR3 sequence (DNA): TGCAGTGCTCGAACCGGGCAAAGCGGGGATCCCTACGAGCAGTACTTC. The chain has TRBV20-1 and TRBJ2-7; TRBD2 agrees at 7 bases. The CDR3 runs 16 residues. J lost 2 bases, V lost 5 bases, and 15 bases had no gene match. Germline V gene lookup returns CDR1 DFQATT and CDR2 SNEGSKA (reference sequence).

The V gene is TRBV6-2 or TRBV6-3, the J gene TRBJ1-2, with 7 bases aligning to TRBD1. Germline lookup yields CDR1 MNHEY and CDR2 SVGEGT. This CDR3 is 13 amino acids long. The ends lost 5 bases at V and 3 bases at J; junction bases unmatched: 3. This CDR3 reads CASSLGQHYGYTF. The CDR3 DNA sequence: TGTGCCAGCAGTCTGGGACAGCACTATGGCTACACCTTC.

This clonotype showed up just once. The germline gene is not matched at one end of the junction; a read error may be the cause. The genes are TRBV10-3 and TRBJ1-2; D unresolved. The CDR3 contains 13 residues. Germline V lookup: CDR1 ENHRY, CDR2 SYGVKD. CDR3 protein: CASSGEGTYGYTF. As DNA, the CDR3 is TGTGCCAGCAGTGGGGAGGGAACCTATGGCTACACCTTC.

This clonotype was detected many times. This sequence joins TRBV3-1 and TRBJ1-1, with TRBD1 matching over 7 bases. V shed 0 bases and J 4 bases; nucleotides not matched to a gene: 11. The CDR3 is made up of 17 amino acids. Germline V lookup: CDR1 LGHDT, CDR2 YNNKEL (reference sequence). CDR3 sequence reads: CASSQDGDRASTTEAFF. Written as DNA, the CDR3 is TGTGCCAGCAGCCAAGATGGTGACAGGGCCTCCACCACTGAAGCTTTCTTT. The variable domain in full, with the rest retrieved from reference TRBV3-1 and TRBJ1-1, is DTAVSQTPKYLVTQMGNDKSIKCEQNLGHDTMYWYKQDSKKFLKIMFSYNNKELIINETVPNRFSPKSPDKAHLNLHINSLELGDSAVYFCASSQDGDRASTTEAFFGQGTRLTVV.